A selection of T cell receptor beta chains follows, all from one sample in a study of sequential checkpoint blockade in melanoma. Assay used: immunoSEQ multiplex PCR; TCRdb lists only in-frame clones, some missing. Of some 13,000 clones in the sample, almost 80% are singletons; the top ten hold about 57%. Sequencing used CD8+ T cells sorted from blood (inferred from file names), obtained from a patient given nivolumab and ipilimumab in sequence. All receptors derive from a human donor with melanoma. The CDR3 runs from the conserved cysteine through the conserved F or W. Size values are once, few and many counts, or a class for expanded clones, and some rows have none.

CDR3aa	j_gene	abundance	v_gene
CASSDSLGGADTQYF	TRBJ2-3	NA	TRBV6-4
CASSPRVSDRGTGELFF	TRBJ2-2	NA	TRBV27
CASSLSQGFSPYEQYF	TRBJ2-7	NA	TRBV27
CASSTRDKGIYNSPLHF	TRBJ1-6	NA	TRBV19
CASSQGGLAGDEQYF	TRBJ2-7	few	TRBV4-3
CASSLETGVTGELFF	TRBJ2-2	NA	TRBV5-4
CASSDGLAGLDTQYF	TRBJ2-3	NA	TRBV2
CASRSPAGEGGYTF	TRBJ1-2	few	TRBV7-8
CASSQDGGAGANVLTF	TRBJ2-6	NA	TRBV4-2
CASSLYESGELFF	TRBJ2-2	NA	TRBV5-6
CASTGNNQPQHF	TRBJ1-5	NA	TRBV19
CASSVYRGSSHYNEQFF	TRBJ2-1	NA	TRBV9
CSGRTSGEYQETQYF	TRBJ2-5	NA	TRBV29-1
CASSYSAGGLQETQYF	TRBJ2-5	NA	TRBV6-5
CASSSGHRGMNTEAFF	TRBJ1-1	NA	TRBV7-4
CASSPGTGAFGEQYF	TRBJ2-7	once	TRBV27
CATTDLGQAYEQYF	TRBJ2-7	NA	TRBV7-9
CASSLAQYGYTF	TRBJ1-2	NA	TRBV7-4
CASSFSGNTDTQYF	TRBJ2-3	NA	TRBV28
CASSFGTAYEQYF	TRBJ2-7	NA	TRBV11-2
CASSPSPTYEQYF	NA	once	TRBV11-2
CASSVGGNKNNEQFF	TRBJ2-1	few	TRBV9
CSVVETTPSYEQYF	TRBJ2-7	NA	TRBV29-1
CASSLLGSHEQYF	TRBJ2-7	NA	TRBV28
CASSLGDRDSNQPQHF	TRBJ1-5	NA	TRBV7-9
CASSLAGFDEQFF	TRBJ2-1	NA	TRBV5-4
CASSYSRTGELFF	TRBJ2-2	once	TRBV19
CASSESGEPGELFF	TRBJ2-2	once	TRBV6-1
CASSFSGNEQYF	NA	NA	TRBV7-9
CASSVGQYNEQFF	TRBJ2-1	once	TRBV9
CASSDSLAGGGEQYF	TRBJ2-7	few	TRBV4-3
CASSRGGQGADEQFF	TRBJ2-1	NA	TRBV6-5
CAISDRGPYNEQFF	TRBJ2-1	NA	TRBV10-3
CASSPGQGAGEQYF	TRBJ2-7	NA	TRBV2
CASTHQGSYNEQFF	TRBJ2-1	NA	TRBV6-5
CASSPGQGSYEQYF	TRBJ2-7	NA	TRBV5-5
CASSVGSGGYNEQFF	TRBJ2-1	medium-sized	TRBV9
CASSYGANTGELFF	TRBJ2-2	NA	TRBV6-5
CASTRGGQGLNEQYF	TRBJ2-7	NA	TRBV19
CSALLYNEQFF	TRBJ2-1	NA	TRBV20-1
CASDTAVVNYGYTF	TRBJ1-2	NA	TRBV2
CASSQVSLGLAENNEQFF	TRBJ2-1	NA	TRBV4-3
CASLGTDGIRGEKLFF	TRBJ1-4	NA	TRBV27
CASSPGAGTGVVEETQYF	TRBJ2-5	NA	TRBV7-6
CASSLALAELVEQYF	TRBJ2-7	once	TRBV5-6
CASSSPGKGDQETQYF	TRBJ2-5	once	TRBV7-8